This passage covers 25 T cell receptor beta chains from one sample sequenced in a study of blood T cell repertoires in COVID-19. Method: immunoSEQ multiplex PCR; TCRdb's copy keeps in-frame clones and lacks some. The table includes around 450,000 clones, around 90% detected once. Material: PBMCs or T cells enriched from blood (not recorded which). These receptors came from a woman aged 18-29 years who had recovered from COVID-19.

The sample holds a few counts of this clone. V gene TRBV10-3 combines with J gene TRBJ1-1; TRBD1 matches at 9 bases. V was pared by 6 bases and J by 1 base, with 15 bases of the junction left unmatched. The CDR3 contains 18 residues. The germline V gene encodes CDR1 ENHRY and CDR2 SYGVKD. CDR3 in amino acids: CAISPAPGQGRENTEAFF. CDR3 bases: TGTGCCATCAGCCCAGCTCCGGGACAGGGAAGAGAGAACACTGAAGCTTTCTTT.

The chain is built from TRBV28 and TRBJ1-1, with D possibly TRBD1 on 5 matching bases. Trimming shortened V by 5 bases and J by 7 bases, and 23 bases separated the two germline ends. The CDR3 is 16 residues long. Germline V gene lookup returns CDR1 MDHEN and CDR2 SYDVKM. DNA of the CDR3: TGTGCCAGCAGTAGAGCACTCGGGGGGATTCCAAATGAAGCTTTCTTT. This encodes CASSRALGGIPNEAFF.

The chain recombines TRBV7-2 with TRBJ2-2; 7 bases fit TRBD2. Trimming removed 4 bases from V and 8 bases from J; junction bases left unmatched: 4. From germline, CDR1 is SGHTA and CDR2 FQGNSA. The CDR3 spans 13 residues. The CDR3: CASSSGLVGELFF. CDR3 bases: TGTGCCAGCAGCTCTGGACTAGTAGGGGAGCTGTTTTTT.

This chain connects TRBV6-1 to TRBJ1-2; unclear D gene. Trimming took off 3 bases at V and 13 bases at J, with 9 bases between the two ends. Germline V CDR1 and CDR2: MNHNS, SASEGT. The CDR3 covers 10 residues. CDR3 bases: TGTGCCAGCAGTGAGTCAGCAGGCACCTTC. It encodes CASSESAGTF.

V and J are TRBV4-1 and TRBJ2-2; D possibly corresponds to TRBD2 (7 bases). This CDR3 has 15 residues. V lost 0 bases and J lost 5, with 10 bases in between. Germline V gene sequence: CDR1 MGHRA, CDR2 YSYEKL. CDR3 in DNA: TGCGCCAGCAGCCAAGAAGGGAGGGGGACCGGGGAGCTGTTTTTT. The encoded protein is CASSQEGRGTGELFF.

The V and J genes are TRBV9 and TRBJ2-2, with 8 bases that match TRBD2. With 3 bases clipped from V and 0 bases from J, the junction kept 10 bases outside the gene matches. Germline CDR1 SGDLS, CDR2 YYNGEE. The CDR3 has 18 amino acids. The CDR3 is CASSGRRGEASNTGELFF. CDR3 DNA: TGTGCCAGCAGCGGCCGGCGGGGGGAAGCTTCGAACACCGGGGAGCTGTTTTTT.

The genes are TRBV5-4 and TRBJ1-1; D possibly corresponds to TRBD1 (6 bases). V dropped 3 bases and J dropped 5 bases, with 20 bases sitting between them. The CDR3 spans 16 residues. Per the germline V gene, CDR1 is SGHNT and CDR2 is YYREEE (reference sequence). The CDR3 DNA reads as TGTGCCAGCAGCTCCGGGACACCATCCATGGGGACTGAAGCTTTCTTT. Its protein product is CASSSGTPSMGTEAFF.

This clone has only a few counts. The chain uses TRBV5-5 and TRBJ1-1; TRBD1 agrees at 7 bases. The length of the CDR3 is 17 residues. CDR1 and CDR2 from the germline V gene are SGHKS and YYEKEE (reference sequence). The ends lost 3 bases at V and 4 bases at J; junction bases unmatched: 15. The CDR3: CASSSKGQGVSGTEAFF. The CDR3 coding sequence is TGTGCCAGCAGCTCTAAGGGGCAGGGGGTCAGTGGCACTGAAGCTTTCTTT. Together with reference TRBV5-5 and TRBJ1-1, the CDR3 gives the full variable domain: DAGVTQSPTHLIKTRGQQVTLRCSPISGHKSVSWYQQVLGQGPQFIFQYYEKEERGRGNFPDRFSARQFPNYSSELNVNALLLGDSALYLCASSSKGQGVSGTEAFFGQGTRLTVV.

The V and J genes are TRBV11-2 and TRBJ2-2; TRBD2 is a possible D gene (6 bases). Trimming cost V 5 bases and J 5 bases, with 12 bases left between them. Germline loops: CDR1 SGHAT, CDR2 FQNNGV. This CDR3 is 14 amino acids long. The DNA for the CDR3 is TGTGCCAGCAGCCCTGGGGGGAGGACCGGGGAGCTGTTTTTT. Protein: CASSPGGRTGELFF. The whole variable domain, remainder taken from reference TRBV11-2 and TRBJ2-2, is EAGVAQSPRYKIIEKRQSVAFWCNPISGHATLYWYQQILGQGPKLLIQFQNNGVVDDSQLPKDRFSAERLKGVDSTLKIQPAKLEDSAVYLCASSPGGRTGELFFGEGSRLTVL.

The V and J genes are TRBV7-9 and TRBJ1-1; D may be TRBD1 (5 bases). Germline V gene data show CDR1 as SEHNR and CDR2 as FQNEAQ (reference sequence). The CDR3 has 13 amino acids. The CDR3 DNA follows: TGTGCGTACGGTCCAGGGCCCAACACTGAAGCTTTCTTT. As protein: CAYGPGPNTEAFF.

The rearrangement links TRBV19 to TRBJ1-2; weak D call: TRBD1 (5 bases). The germline V gene has CDR1 LNHDA and CDR2 SQIVND (reference sequence). V was shortened by 3 bases and J by 5 bases, with 16 bases between the two germline ends. CDR3 size: 15 residues. The CDR3 sequence: CASSIGGGRVYGYTF. The CDR3 DNA follows: TGTGCCAGTAGTATTGGCGGCGGCAGGGTGTATGGCTACACCTTC.

This chain uses TRBV11-2 with TRBJ2-5, with 14 bases lining up with TRBD2. Losses at the gene ends were 0 bases for V and 5 bases for J; bases not matched to a gene: 8. Per the germline V gene, CDR1 is SGHAT and CDR2 is FQNNGV. The CDR3 length is 18 residues. CDR3 protein: CASSLDGWTSGGLETQYF. CDR3 DNA sequence: TGTGCCAGCAGCTTAGATGGGTGGACTAGCGGGGGGCTGGAGACCCAGTACTTC. The full variable domain, in which reference TRBV11-2 and TRBJ2-5 provide the parts outside the CDR3, is EAGVAQSPRYKIIEKRQSVAFWCNPISGHATLYWYQQILGQGPKLLIQFQNNGVVDDSQLPKDRFSAERLKGVDSTLKIQPAKLEDSAVYLCASSLDGWTSGGLETQYFGPGTRLLVL.

As DNA, the CDR3 is TGTGCCAGCAGCCCCCCGGGGATCCATGGCTACACCTTC. It translates to CASSPPGIHGYTF. The chain uses TRBV3-1 (or the pseudogene TRBV3-2) and TRBJ1-2; no clear D. This CDR3 comprises 13 residues. V was cut by 4 bases and J by 6 bases, with 12 bases left in between. Germline V gene data show CDR1 as LGHDT and CDR2 as YNNKEL (reference sequence).

The V and J genes are TRBV7-9 and TRBJ2-7; 7 nucleotides agree with TRBD1. With V trimmed by 6 bases and J by 6 bases, 8 bases remained unmatched. Germline values: CDR1 SEHNR, CDR2 FQNEAQ (reference sequence). This CDR3 comprises 13 residues. CDR3 residues: CASSRQSGGEQYF. The DNA of the CDR3 is TGTGCCAGCAGTCGCCAGTCAGGGGGCGAGCAGTACTTC.

This chain uses TRBV4-1 with TRBJ1-1; possibly TRBD1 for D (5 bases). V was clipped by 1 base and J by 1 base, with 10 bases between them. The CDR3 extends over 15 amino acids. CDR1 is MGHRA and CDR2 is YSYEKL in the germline V gene. The CDR3 sequence: CASSQVGQGNTEAFF. The CDR3 DNA sequence: TGCGCCAGCAGCCAAGTAGGGCAGGGGAACACTGAAGCTTTCTTT.

The chain employs TRBV30 and TRBJ2-7; 8 bases align to TRBD1. This CDR3 spans 19 amino acids. Germline assignment: CDR1 GTSNPN and CDR2 SVGIG (reference sequence). The J segment lost 0 bases and the V segment lost 3 bases, leaving 19 bases of the junction unmatched. Written as DNA, the CDR3 is TGTGCCTGGAGCGGCATTAAATCTTCCGGGACAGGAGGCTCCTACGAGCAGTACTTC. It yields the protein CAWSGIKSSGTGGSYEQYF.

This chain joins TRBV3-1 (or the pseudogene TRBV3-2) and TRBJ2-3; TRBD2 matches at 8 bases. Germline V gene data show CDR1 as LGHDT and CDR2 as YNNKEL (reference sequence). The CDR3 has 16 amino acids. The junction had 11 bases not matched to a gene; V was cut back by 4 bases and J by 5 bases. DNA for the CDR3: TGTGCCAGCAGCCCGAGTTCGGGGGGGCGGGGAGATACGCAGTATTTT. This gives the protein CASSPSSGGRGDTQYF.

The V and J genes are TRBV30 and TRBJ1-4; perhaps TRBD1 as D (6 bases). There are 13 residues in the CDR3. The V gene's germline CDR1 is GTSNPN and CDR2 SVGIG (reference sequence). V was clipped by 4 bases and J by 7 bases, with 13 bases between them. In DNA, the CDR3 is TGTGCCTGGAACAGGGATGGGAGTGAAAAACTGTTTTTT. Translation: CAWNRDGSEKLFF. The variable domain in full, completed from reference TRBV30 and TRBJ1-4, reads SQTIHQWPATLVQPVGSPLSLECTVEGTSNPNLYWYRQAAGRGLQLLFYSVGIGQISSEVPQNLSASRPQDRQFILSSKKLLLSDSGFYLCAWNRDGSEKLFFGSGTQLSVL.

Only a few counts were recorded for this clone. The gene calls are TRBV19 and TRBJ2-5; 8 nucleotides line up with TRBD1. V gave up 3 bases and J gave up 5 bases; unmatched junction bases: 11. The germline V gene encodes CDR1 LNHDA and CDR2 SQIVND (reference sequence). This CDR3 comprises 16 residues. CDR3 in amino acids: CASSIPPDRGLETQYF. The CDR3 bases are TGTGCCAGTAGTATCCCCCCCGACAGGGGATTGGAGACCCAGTACTTC. The variable domain in full, completed from reference TRBV19 and TRBJ2-5, reads DGGITQSPKYLFRKEGQNVTLSCEQNLNHDAMYWYRQDPGQGLRLIYYSQIVNDFQKGDIAEGYSVSREKKESFPLTVTSAQKNPTAFYLCASSIPPDRGLETQYFGPGTRLLVL.

The V and J genes are TRBV6-5 and TRBJ1-3; the D is unclear. V was clipped by 4 bases and J by 4 bases, with 14 bases between them. Per germline, CDR1 MNHEY and CDR2 SVGAGI. The CDR3 spans 15 residues. The CDR3 spells CASSSGYGLGNTIYF. Here the CDR3 DNA reads TGTGCCAGCAGTTCCGGATACGGACTGGGAAACACCATATATTTT.

The V call is TRBV28, the J call TRBJ1-3; tentatively, D is TRBD1 (5 bases). Looked up from germline, CDR1 is MDHEN and CDR2 is SYDVKM. V shed 9 bases and J shed 6 bases, with 12 bases lying between them. The CDR3 spans 12 residues. The CDR3 DNA reads as TGTGCCAGTCTGGGGGGAGTAAACACCATATATTTT. The encoded protein is CASLGGVNTIYF.

V is TRBV10-1 and J is TRBJ2-1, with 11 bases that match TRBD2. The V gene end was trimmed by 8 bases and the J gene end by 4 bases; junction bases not matched to a gene: 4. The CDR3 is 14 amino acids. Germline CDR1 and CDR2: WNHNN and SYGVQD (reference sequence). The CDR3 DNA reads as TGCGCCAGCCCTAGCGGGGGGTTTTACAATGAGCAGTTCTTC. Translating it yields CASPSGGFYNEQFF.

V is TRBV6-5 and J is TRBJ2-3, with 9 bases aligning to TRBD2. With V trimmed by 7 bases and J by 1 base, 3 bases remained unmatched. The CDR3 has 14 residues. The germline gives CDR1 MNHEY, CDR2 SVGAGI. The CDR3 loop is CASIQRGGTDTQYF. CDR3 bases: TGTGCCAGCATACAGCGGGGGGGCACAGATACGCAGTATTTT.

The J gene is TRBJ2-7, the V gene TRBV9; 8 bases fit TRBD1. This CDR3 region has 14 residues. The germline gives CDR1 SGDLS, CDR2 YYNGEE. Losses at the gene ends were 4 bases for V and 2 bases for J; bases not matched to a gene: 5. This chain's CDR3 is CASSSRTGTYEQYF. The CDR3 region has the DNA TGTGCCAGCAGCTCCAGGACAGGGACCTACGAGCAGTACTTC.

The J gene is TRBJ2-7, the V gene TRBV21-1; the table's D call of TRBD2 was not tested on the DNA. TRBV21-1 counts as a pseudogene. CDR3 length: 15 amino acids. CDR3 loop: CASSKGEGSSYEQYF. CDR3 nucleotides: TGTGCCAGCAGCAAAGGGGAGGGAAGCTCCTACGAGCAGTACTTC.